This TCR beta chain was identified in a study of T-cell memory formation after mild COVID-19. Via MiXCR, TCRdb re-called the 5' RACE reads, giving one row per CDR3 protein. The table lists 150,000 or so distinct CDR3 sequences, roughly 15% of them singletons. This clonotype was observed a handful of times. V was pared by 3 bases and J by 4 bases, with 14 bases between. This CDR3 region has 14 residues. Germline V gives CDR1 SGHRS, CDR2 YFSETQ. The V and J genes are TRBV5-1 and TRBJ2-7; D is perhaps TRBD1 (6 bases). The TCR originated in an adult woman who had mild COVID-19 (a few samples of this study predate the infection). Cell type and time point are not known. Material for sequencing was PBMCs or a T cell subset sorted from them (not recorded which). DNA of the CDR3: TGCGCCAGCAGCTACGACAGGAGCAGTTACGAGCAGTACTTC. Translating gives CASSYDRSSYEQYF.